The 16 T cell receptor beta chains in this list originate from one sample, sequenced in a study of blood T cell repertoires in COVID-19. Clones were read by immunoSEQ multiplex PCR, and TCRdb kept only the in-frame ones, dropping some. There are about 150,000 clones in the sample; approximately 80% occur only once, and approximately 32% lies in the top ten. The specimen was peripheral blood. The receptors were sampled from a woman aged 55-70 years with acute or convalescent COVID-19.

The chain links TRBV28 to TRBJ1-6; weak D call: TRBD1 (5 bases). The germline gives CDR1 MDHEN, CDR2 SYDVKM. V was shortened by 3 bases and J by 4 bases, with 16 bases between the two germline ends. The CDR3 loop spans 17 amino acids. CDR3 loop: CASSFTGRGGYNSPLHF. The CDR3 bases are TGTGCCAGCAGTTTCACGGGGCGGGGGGGATATAATTCACCCCTCCACTTT.

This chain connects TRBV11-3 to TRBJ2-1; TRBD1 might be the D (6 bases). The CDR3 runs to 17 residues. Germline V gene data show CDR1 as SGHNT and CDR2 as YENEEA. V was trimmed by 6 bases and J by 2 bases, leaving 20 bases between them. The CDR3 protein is CASRKFGRGSPYNEQFF. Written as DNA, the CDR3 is TGTGCCAGCAGAAAATTCGGCAGGGGAAGTCCCTACAATGAGCAGTTCTTC.

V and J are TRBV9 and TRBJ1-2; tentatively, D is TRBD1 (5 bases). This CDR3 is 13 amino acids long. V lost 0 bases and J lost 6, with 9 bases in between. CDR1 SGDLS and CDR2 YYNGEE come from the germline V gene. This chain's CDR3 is CASSVVGGNGYTF. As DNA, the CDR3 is TGTGCCAGCAGCGTAGTTGGGGGGAATGGCTACACCTTC.

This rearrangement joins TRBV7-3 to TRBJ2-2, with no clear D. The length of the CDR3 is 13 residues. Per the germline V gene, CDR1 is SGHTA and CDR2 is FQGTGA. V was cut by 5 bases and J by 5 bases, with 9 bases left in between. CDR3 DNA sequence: TGTGCCAGCAGCCCGCAGGATACCGGGGAGCTGTTTTTT. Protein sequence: CASSPQDTGELFF.

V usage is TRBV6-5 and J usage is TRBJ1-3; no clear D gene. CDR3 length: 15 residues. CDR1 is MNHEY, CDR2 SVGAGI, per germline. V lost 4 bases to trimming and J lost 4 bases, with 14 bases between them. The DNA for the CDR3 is TGTGCCAGCAGTTCCCACTCGGGTTCCGGAAACACCATATATTTT. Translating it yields CASSSHSGSGNTIYF.

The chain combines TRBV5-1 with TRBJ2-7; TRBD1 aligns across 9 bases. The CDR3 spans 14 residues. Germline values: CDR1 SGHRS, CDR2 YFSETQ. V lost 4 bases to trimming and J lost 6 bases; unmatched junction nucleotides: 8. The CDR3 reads CASSLPGTGPEQYF. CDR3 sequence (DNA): TGCGCCAGCAGCCTACCCGGGACAGGGCCCGAGCAGTACTTC.

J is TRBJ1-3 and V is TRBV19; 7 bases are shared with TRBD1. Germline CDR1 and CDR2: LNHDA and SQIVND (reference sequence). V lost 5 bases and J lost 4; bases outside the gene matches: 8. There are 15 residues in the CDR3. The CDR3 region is CASSLPRQGGNTIYF. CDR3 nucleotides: TGTGCCAGTAGTCTCCCGAGACAGGGAGGAAACACCATATATTTT.

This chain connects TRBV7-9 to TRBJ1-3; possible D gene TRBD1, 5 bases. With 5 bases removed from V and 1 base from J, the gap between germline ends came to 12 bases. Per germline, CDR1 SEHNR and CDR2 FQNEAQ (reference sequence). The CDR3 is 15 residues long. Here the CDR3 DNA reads TGTGCCAGCAGCCTCCGGGGGGGGTCTGGAAACACCATATATTTT. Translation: CASSLRGGSGNTIYF.

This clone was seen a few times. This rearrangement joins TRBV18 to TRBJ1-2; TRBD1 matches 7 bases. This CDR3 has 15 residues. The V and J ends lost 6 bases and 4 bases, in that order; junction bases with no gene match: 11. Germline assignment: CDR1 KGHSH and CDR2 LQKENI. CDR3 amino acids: CASSLREQGPYGYTF. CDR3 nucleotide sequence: TGTGCCAGCTCCCTCAGAGAACAGGGGCCCTATGGCTACACCTTC. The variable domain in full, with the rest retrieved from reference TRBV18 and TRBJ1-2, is NAGVMQNPRHLVRRRGQEARLRCSPMKGHSHVYWYRQLPEEGLKFMVYLQKENIIDESGMPKERFSAEFPKEGPSILRIQQVVRGDSAAYFCASSLREQGPYGYTFGSGTRLTVV.

CDR3 in amino acids: CASTTREGAVGEQYF. The CDR3 DNA sequence: TGTGCCAGCACCACCCGCGAGGGGGCGGTAGGTGAGCAGTACTTC. J is TRBJ2-7 and V is TRBV6-6; 7 positions agree with TRBD1. With V trimmed by 7 bases and J by 7 bases, 16 bases remained unmatched. Germline loops: CDR1 MNHNY, CDR2 SVGAGI (reference sequence). The CDR3 contains 15 residues.

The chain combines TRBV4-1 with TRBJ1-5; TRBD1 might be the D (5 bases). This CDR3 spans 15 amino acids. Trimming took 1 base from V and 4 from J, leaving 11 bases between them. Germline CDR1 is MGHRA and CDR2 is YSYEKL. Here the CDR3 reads CASSQGTGANQPQHF. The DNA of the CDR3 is TGCGCCAGCAGCCAAGGTACAGGCGCGAATCAGCCCCAGCATTTT.

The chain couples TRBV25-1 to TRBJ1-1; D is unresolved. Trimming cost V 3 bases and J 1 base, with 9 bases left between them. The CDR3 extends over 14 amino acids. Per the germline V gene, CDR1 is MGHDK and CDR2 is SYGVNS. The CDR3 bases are TGTGCCAGCAGTGAGAGCTTCGGGAACACTGAAGCTTTCTTT. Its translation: CASSESFGNTEAFF.

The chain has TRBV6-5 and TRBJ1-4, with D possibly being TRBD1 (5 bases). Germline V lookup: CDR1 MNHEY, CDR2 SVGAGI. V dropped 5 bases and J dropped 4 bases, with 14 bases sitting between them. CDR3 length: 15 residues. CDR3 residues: CASSPNRPLNEKLFF. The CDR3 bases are TGTGCCAGCAGTCCCAACAGGCCCCTTAATGAAAAACTGTTTTTT.

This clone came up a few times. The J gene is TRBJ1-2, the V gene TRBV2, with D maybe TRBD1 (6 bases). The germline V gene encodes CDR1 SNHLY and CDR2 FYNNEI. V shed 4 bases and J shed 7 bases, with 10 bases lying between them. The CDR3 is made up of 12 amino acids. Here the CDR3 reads CASSGKGGGYTF. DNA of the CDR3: TGTGCCAGCAGTGGAAAAGGGGGTGGCTACACCTTC.

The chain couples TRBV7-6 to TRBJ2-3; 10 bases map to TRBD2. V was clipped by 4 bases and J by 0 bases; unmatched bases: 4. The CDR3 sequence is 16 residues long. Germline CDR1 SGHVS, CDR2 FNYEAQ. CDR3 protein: CASSSQAGGSTDTQYF. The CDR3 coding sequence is TGTGCCAGCAGCTCGCAAGCGGGGGGGAGCACAGATACGCAGTATTTT.

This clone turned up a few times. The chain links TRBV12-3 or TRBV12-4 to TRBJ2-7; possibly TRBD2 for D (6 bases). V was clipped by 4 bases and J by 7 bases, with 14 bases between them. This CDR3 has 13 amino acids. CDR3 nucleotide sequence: TGTGCCAGCAGTTACGGGACTCTCCAAGAGCAGTACTTC. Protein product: CASSYGTLQEQYF.